The 20 T cell receptor beta chains below were found in one sample sequenced in a study of cytomegalovirus exposure and HLA in healthy donors. The PCR had 60 Vbeta and 13 Jbeta primers. Sequencing used immunoSEQ multiplex PCR; TCRdb keeps in-frame clones, though not all of them. The sample yields roughly 150,000 clones, roughly 76% seen once. Sequencing was performed on PBMCs. The source is a male donor in good health and CMV-seronegative.

This chain links TRBV7-6 with TRBJ2-2; 12 bases fit TRBD2. The trim removed 2 bases at V and 6 bases at J, leaving 7 bases unmatched. The germline gives CDR1 SGHVS, CDR2 FNYEAQ. The CDR3 has 17 residues. The CDR3 region is CASSLLSLAGGPGELFF. The CDR3 DNA is TGTGCCAGCAGCTTACTATCCCTAGCGGGGGGGCCCGGGGAGCTGTTTTTT.

This clone appeared a few times. V gene TRBV19 combines with J gene TRBJ1-2, with no clear D. Trimming stripped 5 bases from V and 6 bases from J, with 7 bases between. CDR1 and CDR2 (germline): LNHDA, SQIVND (reference sequence). The CDR3 is made up of 11 amino acids. The CDR3 sequence: CASSLGDGYTF. The CDR3 nucleotides read TGTGCCAGTAGTCTTGGAGATGGCTACACCTTC.

This chain connects TRBV7-8 to TRBJ2-7, with a tentative D call TRBD2 (7 bases). The V gene's germline CDR1 is SGHVS and CDR2 FQNEAQ. The CDR3 consists of 13 residues. Deletions cut 5 bases from V and 7 bases from J, with 15 bases between. The CDR3 is CASSPRGAGEQYF. The CDR3 coding sequence is TGTGCCAGCAGCCCACGGGGGGCGGGGGAGCAGTACTTC.

The DNA of the CDR3 is TGTGCCAGCAGCTTAGGAGGGGGGGTAGCTTATACGCAGTATTTT. It yields the protein CASSLGGGVAYTQYF. The chain uses TRBV11-2 and TRBJ2-3; perhaps TRBD2 as D (7 bases). V was shortened by 1 base and J by 7 bases, with 15 bases between the two germline ends. Germline CDR1 is SGHAT and CDR2 is FQNNGV. This CDR3 spans 15 amino acids.

This chain links TRBV13 with TRBJ2-5, with D perhaps TRBD2 (6 bases). This CDR3 has 15 amino acids. The V and J ends lost 0 bases and 11 bases respectively, with 19 bases between them. From germline, CDR1 is PRHDT and CDR2 FYEKMQ (reference sequence). CDR3 bases: TGTGCCAGCAGCTTAGGAGCCCCTAGCGTGAAGGAGCAGTACTTC. This sequence encodes CASSLGAPSVKEQYF.

This clone occurred a few times. J is TRBJ1-5 and V is TRBV29-1, with D tentatively TRBD1 (6 bases). Germline V CDR1 and CDR2: SQVTM, ANQGSEA. This CDR3 comprises 13 residues. Trimming removed 6 bases at V and 6 bases at J, with 15 bases between. The CDR3 sequence: CSVGNRDTQPQHF. DNA of the CDR3: TGCAGCGTGGGTAACAGGGATACTCAGCCCCAGCATTTT.

This chain uses TRBV7-2 with TRBJ1-1; D remains ambiguous. The CDR3 extends over 15 amino acids. V lost 1 base and J lost 11, with 20 bases in between. Germline lookup yields CDR1 SGHTA and CDR2 FQGNSA. CDR3 in amino acids: CASSLDRSLTLKAFF. The CDR3 coding sequence is TGTGCCAGCAGCTTAGATCGGAGTTTAACACTGAAGGCTTTCTTT.

This chain uses TRBV5-1 with TRBJ2-5; 8 nucleotides line up with TRBD1. V trimming: 0 bases; J trimming: 1 base; junction bases outside the gene matches: 2. The germline V gene encodes CDR1 SGHRS and CDR2 YFSETQ. The CDR3 runs to 15 residues. The CDR3: CASSLEDRVQETQYF. As DNA, the CDR3 is TGCGCCAGCAGCTTGGAGGACAGGGTCCAAGAGACCCAGTACTTC.

The chain uses TRBV11-2 and TRBJ1-1, with TRBD1 matching over 7 bases. V lost 5 bases and J lost 1; bases outside the gene matches: 7. In germline, CDR1 is SGHAT, CDR2 FQNNGV. The CDR3 runs to 15 residues. CDR3 amino acids: CASSERGTANTEAFF. Written as DNA, the CDR3 is TGTGCCAGCAGCGAAAGGGGGACAGCGAACACTGAAGCTTTCTTT. The full variable domain, its missing parts supplied by reference TRBV11-2 and TRBJ1-1, is EAGVAQSPRYKIIEKRQSVAFWCNPISGHATLYWYQQILGQGPKLLIQFQNNGVVDDSQLPKDRFSAERLKGVDSTLKIQPAKLEDSAVYLCASSERGTANTEAFFGQGTRLTVV.

The rearrangement joins TRBV2 to TRBJ1-1; D call uncertain. CDR1 and CDR2 (germline): SNHLY, FYNNEI. Trimming removed 4 bases from V and 3 bases from J, with 9 bases in between. The CDR3 has 13 amino acids. CDR3 residues: CASSVRLDTEAFF. The CDR3 bases are TGTGCCAGCAGTGTGAGATTGGACACTGAAGCTTTCTTT.

The chain has TRBV18 and TRBJ1-1; D gene ambiguous. Trimming removed 3 bases at V and 2 bases at J, with 16 bases between. This CDR3 is 16 amino acids long. CDR1 KGHSH and CDR2 LQKENI come from the germline V gene. The CDR3 sequence: CASSPAAGIVNTEAFF. For the CDR3, the DNA is TGTGCCAGCTCACCCGCGGCCGGGATCGTTAACACTGAAGCTTTCTTT.

The CDR3, as DNA: TGTGCCAGCAGCTCCCACAGGGGGAAGCCCCAGCATTTT. It translates to CASSSHRGKPQHF. The V and J genes are TRBV5-6 and TRBJ1-5; 8 positions match TRBD1. The V gene's germline CDR1 is SGHDT and CDR2 YYEEEE. The V and J ends lost 3 bases and 8 bases, in that order; junction bases with no gene match: 4. This CDR3 is 13 amino acids long.

The chain has TRBV19 and TRBJ2-2, with D possibly being TRBD2 (6 bases). V was clipped by 3 bases and J by 7 bases, with 18 bases between them. The germline gives CDR1 LNHDA, CDR2 SQIVND (reference sequence). The CDR3 runs 16 residues. The DNA for the CDR3 is TGTGCCAGTAGTATTATGGGGACTGAGACCGTCGGGGAGCTGTTTTTT. It encodes CASSIMGTETVGELFF.

V gene TRBV6-6 combines with J gene TRBJ1-5; D gene unclear. V was trimmed by 7 bases and J by 6 bases, leaving 10 bases between them. The CDR3 totals 12 residues. CDR1 is MNHNY and CDR2 is SVGAGI in the germline V gene (reference sequence). The CDR3 reads CASTAGSQPQHF. The CDR3 DNA is TGTGCCAGCACAGCGGGGAGTCAGCCCCAGCATTTT.

This sequence joins TRBV9 and TRBJ1-2, with D possibly TRBD1 on 5 matching bases. This CDR3 region has 13 residues. Germline assignment: CDR1 SGDLS and CDR2 YYNGEE. Between the trimmed V and J ends, which lost 3 bases and 8 bases, there was a span of 14 bases. The CDR3 region is CASSATRTKGYTF. The DNA of the CDR3 is TGTGCCAGCAGCGCCACAAGGACAAAGGGCTACACCTTC. The whole variable domain, filled in from reference TRBV9 and TRBJ1-2, reads DSGVTQTPKHLITATGQRVTLRCSPRSGDLSVYWYQQSLDQGLQFLIQYYNGEERAKGNILERFSAQQFPDLHSELNLSSLELGDSALYFCASSATRTKGYTFGSGTRLTVV.

The chain recombines TRBV6-5 with TRBJ1-2; 8 bases are a match to TRBD1. Per germline, CDR1 MNHEY and CDR2 SVGAGI. V shed 5 bases and J 7 bases; nucleotides not matched to a gene: 9. The CDR3 runs to 14 residues. CDR3 nucleotides: TGTGCCAGCAGTGGGGACAGGTTCGCGTTTGGCTACACCTTC. Its translation is CASSGDRFAFGYTF.

The rearrangement links TRBV10-3 to TRBJ1-1, with D perhaps matching TRBD1 (5 bases). Germline CDR1 ENHRY, CDR2 SYGVKD. The V gene lost 4 bases and the J gene lost 10 bases, with 13 bases spanning the gap. The CDR3 sequence is 12 residues long. The CDR3, as DNA: TGTGCCATCAGTGGCCAGGAGGGGTCAGCTTTCTTT. This sequence encodes CAISGQEGSAFF.

The rearrangement links TRBV6-1 to TRBJ1-1; 9 bases agree with TRBD1. CDR1 is MNHNS, CDR2 SASEGT, per germline. This CDR3 is 14 amino acids long. Losses at the gene ends were 6 bases for V and 6 bases for J; bases not matched to a gene: 8. CDR3 nucleotide sequence: TGTGCCAGCAGGACCCCTCGGGACAGGGCTGAAGCTTTCTTT. It translates to CASRTPRDRAEAFF.

The chain couples TRBV5-1 to TRBJ2-2; 8 bases fit TRBD2. The CDR3 loop spans 16 amino acids. Trimming at V came to 4 bases and at J to 0 bases, leaving 5 bases not matched to a gene. Germline lookup yields CDR1 SGHRS and CDR2 YFSETQ. CDR3 sequence reads: CASSALADPNTGELFF. Here the CDR3 DNA reads TGCGCCAGCAGCGCACTAGCGGACCCGAACACCGGGGAGCTGTTTTTT.

This clone was detected only once. This specimen includes other DNA sequences encoding the same CDR3. The rearrangement links TRBV7-8 to TRBJ1-4; D not resolved. Germline loops: CDR1 SGHVS, CDR2 FQNEAQ. Trimming took off 5 bases at V and 8 bases at J, with 12 bases between the two ends. The CDR3 extends over 13 amino acids. This chain's CDR3 is CASSLGSREKLFF. The CDR3 DNA reads TGTGCCAGCAGCCTAGGATCACGGGAAAAACTGTTTTTT. Variable domain in full (rest from reference TRBV7-8 and TRBJ1-4): GAGVSQSPRYKVAKRGQDVALRCDPISGHVSLFWYQQALGQGPEFLTYFQNEAQLDKSGLPSDRFFAERPEGSVSTLKIQRTQQEDSAVYLCASSLGSREKLFFGSGTQLSVL.